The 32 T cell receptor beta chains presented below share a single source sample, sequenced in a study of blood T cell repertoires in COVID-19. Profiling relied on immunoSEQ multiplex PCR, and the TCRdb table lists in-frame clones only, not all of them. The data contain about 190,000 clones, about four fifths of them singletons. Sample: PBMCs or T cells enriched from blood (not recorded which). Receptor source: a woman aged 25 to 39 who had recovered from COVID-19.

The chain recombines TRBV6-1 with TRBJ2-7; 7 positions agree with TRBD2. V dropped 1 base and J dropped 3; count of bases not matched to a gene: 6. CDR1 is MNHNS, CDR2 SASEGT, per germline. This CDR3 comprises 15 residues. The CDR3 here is CASSEGVAGGYEQYF. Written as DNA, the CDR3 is TGTGCCAGCAGTGAAGGGGTAGCGGGTGGCTACGAGCAGTACTTC.

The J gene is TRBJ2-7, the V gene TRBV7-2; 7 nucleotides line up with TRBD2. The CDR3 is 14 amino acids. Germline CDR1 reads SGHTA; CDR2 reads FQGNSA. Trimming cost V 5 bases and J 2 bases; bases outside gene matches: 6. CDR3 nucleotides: TGTGCCAGCAGCCTGGGGGGGAGCGCCTACGAGCAGTACGTC. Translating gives CASSLGGSAYEQYV.

DNA of the CDR3: TGTGCCAGCAGTTTGTCAGGGGGCATCGGTAATTCACCCCTCCACTTT. Its protein product is CASSLSGGIGNSPLHF. The J gene is TRBJ1-6, the V gene TRBV28; 8 bases align to TRBD1. Germline lookup yields CDR1 MDHEN and CDR2 SYDVKM. The V segment lost 3 bases and the J segment 6 bases; nucleotides outside the gene matches: 7. CDR3 length equals 16 residues.

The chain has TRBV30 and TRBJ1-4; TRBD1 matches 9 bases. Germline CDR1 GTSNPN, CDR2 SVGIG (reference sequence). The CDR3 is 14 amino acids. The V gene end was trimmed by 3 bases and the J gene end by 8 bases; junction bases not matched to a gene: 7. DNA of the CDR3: TGTGCCTGGAGCGCCACAGGGGGCGCCGAAAAACTGTTTTTT. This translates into CAWSATGGAEKLFF. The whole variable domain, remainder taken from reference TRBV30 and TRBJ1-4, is SQTIHQWPATLVQPVGSPLSLECTVEGTSNPNLYWYRQAAGRGLQLLFYSVGIGQISSEVPQNLSASRPQDRQFILSSKKLLLSDSGFYLCAWSATGGAEKLFFGSGTQLSVL.

CDR3 loop: CATRRGGTNEKLFF. The CDR3, as DNA: TGTGCCACTCGGAGGGGGGGAACTAATGAAAAACTGTTTTTT. The rearrangement links TRBV6-5 to TRBJ1-4; D may be TRBD1 (6 bases). Trimming removed 10 bases from V and 1 base from J, with 13 bases in between. The germline gives CDR1 MNHEY, CDR2 SVGAGI. CDR3 length: 14 amino acids.

The CDR3 DNA reads as TGTGCCAGCAGTGCACCGGGACAGGGATACGAGCAGTACGTC. It translates to CASSAPGQGYEQYV. The V gene is TRBV6-2 or TRBV6-3, the J gene TRBJ2-7, with 9 bases lining up with TRBD1. With V trimmed by 5 bases and J by 4 bases, 6 bases remained unmatched. CDR1 is MNHEY, CDR2 SVGEGT, per germline. The CDR3 is 14 amino acids.

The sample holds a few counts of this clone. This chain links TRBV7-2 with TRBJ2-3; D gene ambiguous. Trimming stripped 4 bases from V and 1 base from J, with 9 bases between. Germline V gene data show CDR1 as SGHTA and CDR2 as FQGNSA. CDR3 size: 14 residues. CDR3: CASSSPYGTDTQYF. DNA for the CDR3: TGTGCCAGCAGCTCCCCTTATGGCACAGATACGCAGTATTTT.

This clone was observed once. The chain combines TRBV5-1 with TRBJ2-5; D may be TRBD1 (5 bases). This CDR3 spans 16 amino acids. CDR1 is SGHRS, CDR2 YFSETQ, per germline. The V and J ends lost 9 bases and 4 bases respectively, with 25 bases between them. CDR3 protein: CATTPFTGSQGETQYF. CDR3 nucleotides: TGCGCCACCACGCCTTTTACGGGCTCCCAGGGAGAGACCCAGTACTTC.

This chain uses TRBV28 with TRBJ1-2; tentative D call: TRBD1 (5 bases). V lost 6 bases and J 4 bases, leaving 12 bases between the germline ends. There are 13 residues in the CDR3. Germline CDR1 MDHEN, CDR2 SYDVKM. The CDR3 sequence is CASSPGHRYGYTF. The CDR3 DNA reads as TGTGCCAGCAGCCCCGGACACCGCTATGGCTACACCTTC.

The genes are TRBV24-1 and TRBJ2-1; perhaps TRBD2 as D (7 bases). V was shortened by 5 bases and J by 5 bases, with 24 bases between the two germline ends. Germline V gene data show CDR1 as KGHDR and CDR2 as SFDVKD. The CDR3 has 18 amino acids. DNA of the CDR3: TGTGCCACCAGTGGCTCAAACATGGGGGGGGCAATCAACAATGAGCAGTTCTTC. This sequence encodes CATSGSNMGGAINNEQFF.

The CDR3: CASSLEGQSYEQYF. CDR3 bases: TGTGCCAGCAGCTTAGAAGGACAGAGCTACGAGCAGTACTTC. V gene TRBV7-8 combines with J gene TRBJ2-7; D may be TRBD1 (6 bases). The CDR3 covers 14 residues. Germline values: CDR1 SGHVS, CDR2 FQNEAQ. Trimming shortened V by 1 base and J by 3 bases, and 10 bases separated the two germline ends.

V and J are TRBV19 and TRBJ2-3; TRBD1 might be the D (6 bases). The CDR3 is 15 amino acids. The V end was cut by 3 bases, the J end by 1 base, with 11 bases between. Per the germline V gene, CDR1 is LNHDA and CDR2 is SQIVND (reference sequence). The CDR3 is CASSMGARGTDTQYF. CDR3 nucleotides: TGTGCCAGTAGTATGGGGGCGAGGGGCACAGATACGCAGTATTTT. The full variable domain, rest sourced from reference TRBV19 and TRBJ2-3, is DGGITQSPKYLFRKEGQNVTLSCEQNLNHDAMYWYRQDPGQGLRLIYYSQIVNDFQKGDIAEGYSVSREKKESFPLTVTSAQKNPTAFYLCASSMGARGTDTQYFGPGTRLTVL.

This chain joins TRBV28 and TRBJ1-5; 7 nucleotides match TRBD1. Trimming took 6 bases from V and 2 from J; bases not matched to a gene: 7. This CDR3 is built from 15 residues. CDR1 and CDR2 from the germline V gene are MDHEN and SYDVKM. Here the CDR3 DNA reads TGTGCCAGCAGCACACAGGGGATCGGCAATCAGCCCCAGCATTTT. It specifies CASSTQGIGNQPQHF.

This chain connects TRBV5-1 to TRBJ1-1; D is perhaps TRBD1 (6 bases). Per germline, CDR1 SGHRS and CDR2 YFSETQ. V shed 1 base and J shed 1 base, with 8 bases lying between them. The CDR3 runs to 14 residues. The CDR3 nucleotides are TGCGCCAGCAGCTTGACAGGGAAGAACACTGAAGCTTTCTTT. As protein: CASSLTGKNTEAFF.

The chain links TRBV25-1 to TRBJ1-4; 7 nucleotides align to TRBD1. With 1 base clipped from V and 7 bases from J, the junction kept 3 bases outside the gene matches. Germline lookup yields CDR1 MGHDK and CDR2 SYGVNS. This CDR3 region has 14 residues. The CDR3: CASSEWGQSEKLFF. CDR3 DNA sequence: TGTGCCAGCAGTGAATGGGGACAGAGTGAAAAACTGTTTTTT.

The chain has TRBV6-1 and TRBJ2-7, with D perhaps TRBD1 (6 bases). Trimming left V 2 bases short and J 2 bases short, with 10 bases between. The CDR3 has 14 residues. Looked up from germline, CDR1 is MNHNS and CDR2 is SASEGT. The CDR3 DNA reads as TGTGCCAGCAGTGAATGGGGGCGTACCTACGAGCAGTACGTC. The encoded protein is CASSEWGRTYEQYV.

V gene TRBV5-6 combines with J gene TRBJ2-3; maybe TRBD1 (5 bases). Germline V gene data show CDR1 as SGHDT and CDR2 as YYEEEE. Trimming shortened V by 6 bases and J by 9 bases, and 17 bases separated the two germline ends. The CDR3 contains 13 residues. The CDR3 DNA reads TGTGCCAGCACCCCTGGGGCTACCCCCACGCAGTATTTT. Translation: CASTPGATPTQYF.

In DNA form, the CDR3 reads TGCGCCAGCAGCTCTATTGTCGGTACTGAAGCTTTCTTT. Translating it yields CASSSIVGTEAFF. The chain is built from TRBV5-1 and TRBJ1-1; D remains unclear. The CDR3 extends over 13 amino acids. Trimming cost V 3 bases and J 5 bases, with 11 bases left between them. Looked up from germline, CDR1 is SGHRS and CDR2 is YFSETQ. The full variable domain, rest sourced from reference TRBV5-1 and TRBJ1-1, is KAGVTQTPRYLIKTRGQQVTLSCSPISGHRSVSWYQQTPGQGLQFLFEYFSETQRNKGNFPGRFSGRQFSNSRSEMNVSTLELGDSALYLCASSSIVGTEAFFGQGTRLTVV.

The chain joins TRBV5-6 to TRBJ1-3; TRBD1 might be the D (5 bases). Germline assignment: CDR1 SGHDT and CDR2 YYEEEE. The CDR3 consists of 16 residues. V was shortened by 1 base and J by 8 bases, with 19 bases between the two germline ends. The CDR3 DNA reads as TGTGCCAGCAGCTTGTGGGGGGGATCGGTTCGGGACACCATATATTTT. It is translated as CASSLWGGSVRDTIYF.

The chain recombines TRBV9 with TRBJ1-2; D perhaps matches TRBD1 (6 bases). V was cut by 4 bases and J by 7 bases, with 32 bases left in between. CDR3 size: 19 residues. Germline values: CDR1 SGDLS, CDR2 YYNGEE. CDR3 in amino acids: CASSPSPWGRGWEGRGYTF. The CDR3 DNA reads TGTGCCAGCAGCCCGAGTCCGTGGGGCAGGGGTTGGGAGGGTCGTGGCTACACCTTC.

The CDR3 is CAVKTPVPEAFF. Here the CDR3 DNA reads TGTGCCGTCAAAACCCCGGTACCGGAAGCTTTCTTT. The V and J genes are TRBV12-3 or TRBV12-4 and TRBJ1-1, with D unclear. CDR3 length: 12 residues. V was trimmed by 11 bases and J by 8 bases, leaving 18 bases between them.

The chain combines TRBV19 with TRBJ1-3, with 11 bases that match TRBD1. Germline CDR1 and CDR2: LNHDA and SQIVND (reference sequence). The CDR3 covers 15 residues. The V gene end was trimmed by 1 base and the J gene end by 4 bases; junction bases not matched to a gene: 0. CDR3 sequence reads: CASSIGTGGGNTIYF. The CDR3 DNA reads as TGTGCCAGTAGTATAGGGACAGGGGGCGGAAACACCATATATTTT.

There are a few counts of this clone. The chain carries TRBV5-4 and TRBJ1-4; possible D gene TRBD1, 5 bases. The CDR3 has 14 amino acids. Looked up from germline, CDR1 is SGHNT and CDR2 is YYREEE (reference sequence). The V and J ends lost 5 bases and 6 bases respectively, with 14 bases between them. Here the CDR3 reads CASSFEGRDEKLFF. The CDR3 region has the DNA TGTGCCAGCAGTTTCGAGGGGAGGGATGAAAAACTGTTTTTT.

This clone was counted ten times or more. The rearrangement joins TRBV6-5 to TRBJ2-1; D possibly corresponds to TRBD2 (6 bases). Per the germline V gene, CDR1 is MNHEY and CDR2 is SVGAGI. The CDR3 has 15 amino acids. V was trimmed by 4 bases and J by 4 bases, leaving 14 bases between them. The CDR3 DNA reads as TGTGCCAGCAGTTCCACAATTGGAGGGTACAATGAGCAGTTCTTC. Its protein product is CASSSTIGGYNEQFF.

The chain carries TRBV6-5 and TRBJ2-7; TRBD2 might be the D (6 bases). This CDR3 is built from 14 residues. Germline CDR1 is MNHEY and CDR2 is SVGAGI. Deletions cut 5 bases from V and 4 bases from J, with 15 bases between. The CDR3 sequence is CASSPDTGVYEQYF. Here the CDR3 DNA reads TGTGCCAGCAGTCCCGACACGGGAGTATACGAGCAGTACTTC.

The CDR3 nucleotides are TGTGCCAGCAGCCCGGGACAGGGGGCGTCCTATGGCTACACCTTC. Protein product: CASSPGQGASYGYTF. The rearrangement joins TRBV7-9 to TRBJ1-2; 12 nucleotides agree with TRBD1. This CDR3 contains 15 residues. Per the germline V gene, CDR1 is SEHNR and CDR2 is FQNEAQ (reference sequence). V was clipped by 5 bases and J by 4 bases; unmatched bases: 5.

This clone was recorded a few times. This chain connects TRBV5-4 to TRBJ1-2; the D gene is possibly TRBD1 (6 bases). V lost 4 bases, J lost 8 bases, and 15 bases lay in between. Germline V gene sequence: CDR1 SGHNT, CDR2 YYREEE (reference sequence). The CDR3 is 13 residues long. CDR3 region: CASSPAGGGGYTF. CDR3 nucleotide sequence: TGTGCCAGCAGCCCGGCGGGGGGCGGAGGCTACACCTTC.

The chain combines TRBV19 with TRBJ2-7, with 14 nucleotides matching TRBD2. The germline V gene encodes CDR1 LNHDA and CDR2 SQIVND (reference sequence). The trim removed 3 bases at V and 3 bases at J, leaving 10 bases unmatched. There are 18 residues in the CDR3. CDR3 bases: TGTGCCAGTAGTATTAAGGGAGGGACTAGCGGGAGTCGCTACGAGCAGTACTTC. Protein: CASSIKGGTSGSRYEQYF.

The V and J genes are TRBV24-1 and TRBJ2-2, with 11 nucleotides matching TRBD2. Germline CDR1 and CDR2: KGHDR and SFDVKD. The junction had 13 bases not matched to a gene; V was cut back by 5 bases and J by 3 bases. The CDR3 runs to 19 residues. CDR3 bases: TGTGCCACCAGTGCCTTCCCCGAACTAGCGGGAGTCGACACCGGGGAGCTGTTTTTT. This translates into CATSAFPELAGVDTGELFF.

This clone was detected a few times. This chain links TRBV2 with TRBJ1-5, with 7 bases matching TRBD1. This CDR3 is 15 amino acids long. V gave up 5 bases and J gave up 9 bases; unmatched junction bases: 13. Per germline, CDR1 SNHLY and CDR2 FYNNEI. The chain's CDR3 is CASSSGQAEHGPQHF. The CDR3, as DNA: TGTGCCAGCAGTTCAGGACAGGCCGAACATGGGCCCCAGCATTTT.

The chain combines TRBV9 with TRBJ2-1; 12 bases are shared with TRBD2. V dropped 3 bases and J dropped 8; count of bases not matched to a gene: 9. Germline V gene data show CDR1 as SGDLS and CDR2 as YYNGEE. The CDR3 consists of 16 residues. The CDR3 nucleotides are TGTGCCAGCAGCGACCTTCTAGCGGGAGGGTTTGATGAGCAGTTCTTC. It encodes CASSDLLAGGFDEQFF.

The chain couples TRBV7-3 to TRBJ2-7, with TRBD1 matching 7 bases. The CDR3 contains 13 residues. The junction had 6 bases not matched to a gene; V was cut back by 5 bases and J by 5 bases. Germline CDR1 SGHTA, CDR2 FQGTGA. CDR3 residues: CASSATGSHEQYF. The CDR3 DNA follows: TGTGCCAGCAGCGCGACAGGGTCCCACGAGCAGTACTTC.